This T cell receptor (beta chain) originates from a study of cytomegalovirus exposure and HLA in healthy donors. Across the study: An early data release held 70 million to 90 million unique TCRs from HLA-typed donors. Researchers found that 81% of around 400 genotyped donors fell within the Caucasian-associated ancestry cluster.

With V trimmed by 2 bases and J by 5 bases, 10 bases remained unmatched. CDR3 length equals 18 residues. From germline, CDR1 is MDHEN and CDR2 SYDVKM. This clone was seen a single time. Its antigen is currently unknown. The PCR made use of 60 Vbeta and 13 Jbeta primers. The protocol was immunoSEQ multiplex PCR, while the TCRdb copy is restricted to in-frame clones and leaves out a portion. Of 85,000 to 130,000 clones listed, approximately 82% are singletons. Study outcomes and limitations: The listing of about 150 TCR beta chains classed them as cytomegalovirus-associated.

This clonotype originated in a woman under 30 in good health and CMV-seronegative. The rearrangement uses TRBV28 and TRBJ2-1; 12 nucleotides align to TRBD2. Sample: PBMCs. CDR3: CASSLTVLAGGPNNEQFF. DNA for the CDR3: TGTGCCAGCAGTTTAACCGTACTAGCGGGGGGCCCTAACAATGAGCAGTTCTTC.